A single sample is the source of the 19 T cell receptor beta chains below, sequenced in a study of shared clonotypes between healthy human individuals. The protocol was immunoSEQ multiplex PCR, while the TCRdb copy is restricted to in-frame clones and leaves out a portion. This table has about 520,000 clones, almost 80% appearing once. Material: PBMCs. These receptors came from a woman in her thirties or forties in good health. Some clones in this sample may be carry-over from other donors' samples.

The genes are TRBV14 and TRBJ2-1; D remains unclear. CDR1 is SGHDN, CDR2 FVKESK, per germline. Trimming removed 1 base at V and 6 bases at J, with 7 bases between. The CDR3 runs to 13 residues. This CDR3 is CASSQAWLNEQFF. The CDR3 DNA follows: TGTGCCAGCAGCCAAGCGTGGCTCAATGAGCAGTTCTTC. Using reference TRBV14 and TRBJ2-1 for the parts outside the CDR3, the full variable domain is EAGVTQFPSHSVIEKGQTVTLRCDPISGHDNLYWYRRVMGKEIKFLLHFVKESKQDESGMPNNRFLAERTGGTYSTLKVQPAELEDSGVYFCASSQAWLNEQFFGPGTRLTVL.

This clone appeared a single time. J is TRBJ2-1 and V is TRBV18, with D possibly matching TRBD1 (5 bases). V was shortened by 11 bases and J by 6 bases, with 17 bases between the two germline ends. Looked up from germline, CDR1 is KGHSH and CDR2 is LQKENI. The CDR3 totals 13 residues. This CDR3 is CAGSDSLLNEQFF. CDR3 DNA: TGTGCCGGAAGCGACAGTCTCCTCAATGAGCAGTTCTTC.

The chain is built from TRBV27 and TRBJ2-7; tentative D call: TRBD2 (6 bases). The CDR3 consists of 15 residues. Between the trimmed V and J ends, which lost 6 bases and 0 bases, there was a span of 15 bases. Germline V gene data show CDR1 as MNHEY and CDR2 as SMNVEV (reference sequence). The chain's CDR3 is CASSPVFGSSYEQYF. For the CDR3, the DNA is TGTGCCAGCAGCCCAGTGTTCGGGAGCTCCTACGAGCAGTACTTC.

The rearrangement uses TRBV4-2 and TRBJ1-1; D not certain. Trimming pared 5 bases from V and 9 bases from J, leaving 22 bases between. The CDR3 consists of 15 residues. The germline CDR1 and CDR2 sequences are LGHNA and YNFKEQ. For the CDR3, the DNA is TGTGCCAGCAGCTTGAAATTTGATACGGGAGCGCAAGCTTTCTTT. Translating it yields CASSLKFDTGAQAFF.

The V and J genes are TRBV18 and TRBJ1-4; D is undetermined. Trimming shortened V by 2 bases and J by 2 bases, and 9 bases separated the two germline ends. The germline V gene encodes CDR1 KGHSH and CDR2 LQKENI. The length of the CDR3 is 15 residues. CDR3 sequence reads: CASSPAAATNEKLFF. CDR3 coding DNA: TGTGCCAGCTCACCAGCGGCCGCCACTAATGAAAAACTGTTTTTT.

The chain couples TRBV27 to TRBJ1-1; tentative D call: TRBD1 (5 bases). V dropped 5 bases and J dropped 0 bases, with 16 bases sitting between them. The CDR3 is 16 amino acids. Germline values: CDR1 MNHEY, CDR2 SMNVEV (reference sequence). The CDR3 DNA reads TGTGCCAGCAGTCTCAACGCCCGACAGCTGAACACTGAAGCTTTCTTT. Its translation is CASSLNARQLNTEAFF.

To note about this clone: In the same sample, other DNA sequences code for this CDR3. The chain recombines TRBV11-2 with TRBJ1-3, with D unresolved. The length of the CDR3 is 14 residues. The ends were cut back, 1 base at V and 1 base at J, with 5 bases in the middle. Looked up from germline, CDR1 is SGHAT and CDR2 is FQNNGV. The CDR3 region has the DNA TGTGCCAGCAGCTTAGGGAGATCTGGAAACACCATATATTTT. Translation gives CASSLGRSGNTIYF.

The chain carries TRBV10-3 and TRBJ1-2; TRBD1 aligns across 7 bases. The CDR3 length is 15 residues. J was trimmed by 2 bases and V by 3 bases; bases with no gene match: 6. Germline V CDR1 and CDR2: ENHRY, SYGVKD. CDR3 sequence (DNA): TGTGCCATCAGTGACCACGGGACAGCGAACTATGGCTACACCTTC. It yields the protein CAISDHGTANYGYTF.

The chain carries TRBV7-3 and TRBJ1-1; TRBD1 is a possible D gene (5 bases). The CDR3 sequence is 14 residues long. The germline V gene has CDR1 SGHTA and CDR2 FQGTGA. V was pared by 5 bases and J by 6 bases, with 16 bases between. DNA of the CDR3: TGTGCCAGCAGCCTCATAGGGGTAGGAGCTGAAGCTTTCTTT. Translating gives CASSLIGVGAEAFF.

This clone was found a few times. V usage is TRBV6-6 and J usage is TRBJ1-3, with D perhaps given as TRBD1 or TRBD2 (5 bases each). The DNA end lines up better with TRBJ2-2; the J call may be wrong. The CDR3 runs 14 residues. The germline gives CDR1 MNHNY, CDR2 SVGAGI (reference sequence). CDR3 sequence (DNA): TGTGCCAGCAGGTCAGGGACGGACACCGGGGAGCTGTTTTTT. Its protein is CASRSGTDTGELFF.

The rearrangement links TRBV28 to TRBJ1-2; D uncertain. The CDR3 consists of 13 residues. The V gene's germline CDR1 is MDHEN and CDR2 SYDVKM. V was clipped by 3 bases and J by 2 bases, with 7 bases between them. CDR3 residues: CASSLWQNYGYTF. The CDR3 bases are TGTGCCAGCAGTTTGTGGCAGAACTATGGCTACACCTTC.

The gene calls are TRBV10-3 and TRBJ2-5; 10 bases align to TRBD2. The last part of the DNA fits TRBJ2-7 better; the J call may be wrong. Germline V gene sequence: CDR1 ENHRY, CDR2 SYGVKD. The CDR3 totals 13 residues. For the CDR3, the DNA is TGTGCCGGAGGGGAGCGGGAGGGCTACGAGCAGTACTTC. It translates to CAGGEREGYEQYF.

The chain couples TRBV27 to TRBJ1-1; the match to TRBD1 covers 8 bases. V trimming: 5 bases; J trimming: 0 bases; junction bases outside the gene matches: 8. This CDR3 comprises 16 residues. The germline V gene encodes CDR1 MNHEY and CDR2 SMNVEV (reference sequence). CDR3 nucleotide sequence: TGTGCCAGCAGTCCGAGACAGGGGATGATGAACACTGAAGCTTTCTTT. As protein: CASSPRQGMMNTEAFF.

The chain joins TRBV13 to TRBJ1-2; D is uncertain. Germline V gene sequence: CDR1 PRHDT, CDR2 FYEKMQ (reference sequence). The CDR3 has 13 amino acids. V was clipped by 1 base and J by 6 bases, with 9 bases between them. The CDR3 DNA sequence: TGTGCCAGCAGCTTAGAGGGCCTCGATGGCTACACCTTC. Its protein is CASSLEGLDGYTF.

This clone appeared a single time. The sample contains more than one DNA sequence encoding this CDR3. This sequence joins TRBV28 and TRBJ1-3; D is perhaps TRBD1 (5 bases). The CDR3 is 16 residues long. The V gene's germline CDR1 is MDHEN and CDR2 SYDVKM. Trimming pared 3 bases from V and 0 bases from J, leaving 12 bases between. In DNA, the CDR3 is TGTGCCAGCAGTTTTTCACTAGGGGTCTCTGGAAACACCATATATTTT. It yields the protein CASSFSLGVSGNTIYF.

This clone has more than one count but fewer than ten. CDR3 residues: CASRVGGNEQFF. The CDR3 DNA reads as TGTGCCAGCCGTGTTGGGGGGAATGAGCAGTTCTTC. The chain links TRBV6-1 to TRBJ2-1, with a weak D call TRBD2 (6 bases). This CDR3 contains 12 residues. Trimming cost V 8 bases and J 7 bases, with 12 bases left between them. Germline V CDR1 and CDR2: MNHNS, SASEGT.

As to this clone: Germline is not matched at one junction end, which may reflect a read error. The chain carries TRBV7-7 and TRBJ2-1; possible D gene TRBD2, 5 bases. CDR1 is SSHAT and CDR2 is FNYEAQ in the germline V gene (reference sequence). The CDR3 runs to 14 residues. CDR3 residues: CASSLDPSWGEQFF. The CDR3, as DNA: TGTGCTAGCAGCTTAGACCCTAGCTGGGGTGAGCAGTTCTTC.

This chain's CDR3 is CASSPRGALSSYNEQFF. In DNA form, the CDR3 reads TGCGCCAGCAGCCCGCGAGGGGCCCTGAGCTCCTACAATGAGCAGTTCTTC. The chain combines TRBV4-1 with TRBJ2-1; D is tentatively TRBD1 or TRBD2 (5 bases each). The CDR3 runs to 17 residues. Germline CDR1 is MGHRA and CDR2 is YSYEKL. Trimming removed 4 bases from V and 0 bases from J, with 16 bases in between.

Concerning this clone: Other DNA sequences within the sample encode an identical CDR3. In DNA form, the CDR3 reads TGTGCCAGCAGCAGGAGCCGGACCGGGGAGCTGTTTTTT. Its protein is CASSRSRTGELFF. The V gene is TRBV11-3, the J gene TRBJ2-2; D uncertain. Germline CDR1 is SGHNT and CDR2 is YENEEA. The CDR3 extends over 13 amino acids. V lost 5 bases, J lost 5 bases, and 9 bases lay in between.